The 2 T cell receptor beta chains reported below all come from one sample, sequenced in a study of monozygotic twins with inflammatory bowel disease. No DNA is given; TCRdb re-called the 5' RACE reads and lists each CDR3 protein once. This repertoire includes 300,000 to 400,000 distinct CDR3 sequences. Material for sequencing was blood. The receptors here all came from a human donor with ulcerative colitis or Crohn's disease, or a healthy co-twin of an affected twin (not recorded which).

This sequence joins TRBV3-1 and TRBJ2-3; the D call from TCRdb, TRBD1, cannot be confirmed without DNA. The germline CDR1 and CDR2 sequences are LGHDT and YNNKEL (reference sequence). CDR3 length: 16 amino acids. CDR3 amino acids: CASSQFAGAGGDTQYF.

The J gene is TRBJ2-1, the V gene TRBV7-3; TCRdb reports TRBD2, a call that lacks DNA to check it against. The CDR3 has 17 amino acids. In germline, CDR1 is SGHTA, CDR2 FQGTGA. The CDR3 loop is CASSPMTSGRSYNEQFF. Full variable domain (rest looked up from reference TRBV7-3 and TRBJ2-1): GAGVSQTPSNKVTEKGKYVELRCDPISGHTALYWYRQSLGQGPEFLIYFQGTGAADDSGLPNDRFFAVRPEGSVSTLKIQRTERGDSAVYLCASSPMTSGRSYNEQFFGPGTRLTVL.